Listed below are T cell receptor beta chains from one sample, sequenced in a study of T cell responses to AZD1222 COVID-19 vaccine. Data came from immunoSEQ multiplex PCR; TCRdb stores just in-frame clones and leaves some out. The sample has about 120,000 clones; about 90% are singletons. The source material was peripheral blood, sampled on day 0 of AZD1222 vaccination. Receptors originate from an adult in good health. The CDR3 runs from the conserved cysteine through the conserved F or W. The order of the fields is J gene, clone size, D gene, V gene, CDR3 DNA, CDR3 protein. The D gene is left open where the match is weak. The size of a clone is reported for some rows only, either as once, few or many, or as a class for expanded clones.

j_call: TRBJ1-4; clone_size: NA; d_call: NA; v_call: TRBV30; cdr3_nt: TGTGCCTGGAGTGGGGCAATTGATGAAAAACTGTTTTTT; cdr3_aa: CAWSGAIDEKLFF
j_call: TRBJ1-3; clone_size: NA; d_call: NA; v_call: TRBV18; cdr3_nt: TGTGCCAGCTCACCTTCGAAGGAAGGCGGGGCAAACACCATATATTTT; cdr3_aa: CASSPSKEGGANTIYF
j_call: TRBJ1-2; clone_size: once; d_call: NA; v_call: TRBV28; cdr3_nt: TGTGCCAGCAGCAGAGATGCCGCTGTGGGGGCAGGGGCCGGCTACACCTTC; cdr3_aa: CASSRDAAVGAGAGYTF
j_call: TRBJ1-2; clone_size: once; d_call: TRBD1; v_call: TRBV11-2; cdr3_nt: TGTGCCAGCAGCTTAGCGTCGGGACAGCACTATGGCTACACCTTC; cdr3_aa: CASSLASGQHYGYTF
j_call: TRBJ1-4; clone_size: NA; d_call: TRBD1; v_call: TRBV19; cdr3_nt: TGTGCCAGTAGTCGGGACAGGGCTGAAAAACTGTTTTTT; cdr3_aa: CASSRDRAEKLFF
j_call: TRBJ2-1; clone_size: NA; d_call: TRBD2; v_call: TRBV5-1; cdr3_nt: TGCGCCAGCAGCGGAAACGGACTAGCGGGGAACAATGAGCAGTTCTTC; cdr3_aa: CASSGNGLAGNNEQFF
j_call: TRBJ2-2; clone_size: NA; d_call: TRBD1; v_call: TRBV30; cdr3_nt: TGTGCCTGGACCCATCCGGGACAGCCGAACACCGGGGAGCTGTTTTTT; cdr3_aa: CAWTHPGQPNTGELFF
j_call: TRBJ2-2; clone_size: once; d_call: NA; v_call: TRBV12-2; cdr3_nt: TGTGCAAGTCGCTTAGCCTGGGGGAACGAGAACACCGGGGAGCTGTTTTTT; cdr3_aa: CASRLAWGNENTGELFF
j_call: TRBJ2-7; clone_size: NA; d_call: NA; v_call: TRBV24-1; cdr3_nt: TGTGCCACCGAAGGAGGGCCTAGCTCCTACGAGCAGTACTTC; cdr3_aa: CATEGGPSSYEQYF
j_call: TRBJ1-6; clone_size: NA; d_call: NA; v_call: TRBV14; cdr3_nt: TGTGCCAGCAGGGCTCAGGGTCGGGATAATTCACCCCTCCACTTT; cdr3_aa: CASRAQGRDNSPLHF
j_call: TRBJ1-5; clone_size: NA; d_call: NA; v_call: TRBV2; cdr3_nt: TGTGCCAGCAGGGGTACGAGGAATAGCAATCAGCCCCAGCATTTT; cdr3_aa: CASRGTRNSNQPQHF
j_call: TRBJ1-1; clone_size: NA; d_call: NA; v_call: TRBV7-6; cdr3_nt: TGTGCCAGCAGCCCGCGGGACCAGTACACTGAAGCTTTCTTT; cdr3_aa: CASSPRDQYTEAFF
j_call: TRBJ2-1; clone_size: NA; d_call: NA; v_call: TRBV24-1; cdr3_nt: TGTGCCACCAGTGATGCGACAGGTCGGAGCTCCTACAATGAGCAGTTCTTC; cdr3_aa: CATSDATGRSSYNEQFF
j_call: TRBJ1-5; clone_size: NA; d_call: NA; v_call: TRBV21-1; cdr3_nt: TGTGCCAGCAGCCCCCGACCTCCGGGACAGGGTTGGGGTGGCAATCAGCCCCAGCATTTT; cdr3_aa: CASSPRPPGQGWGGNQPQHF
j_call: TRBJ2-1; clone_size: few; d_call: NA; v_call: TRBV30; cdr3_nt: TGTGCCTGGAGTGTTCAGCTCCTGGGTGAGCAGTTCTTC; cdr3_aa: CAWSVQLLGEQFF
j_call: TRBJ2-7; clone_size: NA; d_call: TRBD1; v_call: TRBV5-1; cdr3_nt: TGCGCCAGCAGCCCGGACAGGGACTCCTACGAGCAGTACTTC; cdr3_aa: CASSPDRDSYEQYF
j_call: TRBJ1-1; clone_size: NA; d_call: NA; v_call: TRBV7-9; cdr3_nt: TGTGCCAGCAGCTTAGCGTCAATTTTGGGAGACAGGCCTATCGTGGCTTTCTTT; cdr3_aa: CASSLASILGDRPIVAFF
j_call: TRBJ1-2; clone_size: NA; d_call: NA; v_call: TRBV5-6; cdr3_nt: TGTGCCAGCAGTAGACAACGGGAGCGACCCTATGGCTACACCTTC; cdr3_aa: CASSRQRERPYGYTF
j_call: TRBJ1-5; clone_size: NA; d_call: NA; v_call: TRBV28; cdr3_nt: TGTGCCAGCGCGCGAAGCCACCTCAATCAGCCCCAGCATTTT; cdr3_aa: CASARSHLNQPQHF
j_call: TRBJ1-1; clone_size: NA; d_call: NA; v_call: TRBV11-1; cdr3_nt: TGTGCCAGCACTCACGGGAACACTGAAGCTTTCTTT; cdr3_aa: CASTHGNTEAFF
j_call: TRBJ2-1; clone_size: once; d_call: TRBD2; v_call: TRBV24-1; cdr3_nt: TGTGCCACCAGTGATGGGACTAGCGGGAGGGCCAATGAGCAGTTCTTC; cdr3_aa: CATSDGTSGRANEQFF
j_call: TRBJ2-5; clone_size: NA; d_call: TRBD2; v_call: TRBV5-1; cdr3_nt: TGCGCCAGCAGCTTGGCGGGGGGTCAAGAGACCCAGTACTTC; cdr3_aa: CASSLAGGQETQYF
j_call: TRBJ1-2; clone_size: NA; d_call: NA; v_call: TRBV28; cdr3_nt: TGTGCCAGCAGGTTGGTTAACTATGGCTACACCTTC; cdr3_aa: CASRLVNYGYTF
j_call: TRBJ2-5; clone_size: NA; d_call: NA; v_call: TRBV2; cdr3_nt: TGTGCCAGCAGGGAGGGGGGAGAGACCCAGTACTTC; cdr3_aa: CASREGGETQYF
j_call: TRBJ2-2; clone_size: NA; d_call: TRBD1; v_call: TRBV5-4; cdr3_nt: TGTGCCAGCAGACTTGCCGGGACAGGGTACCTCACCGGGGAGCTGTTTTTT; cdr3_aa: CASRLAGTGYLTGELFF
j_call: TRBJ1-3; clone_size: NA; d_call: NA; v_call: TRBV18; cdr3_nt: TGTGCCAGCTCACCCCTGGTGGGGGACTCTGGAAACACCATATATTTT; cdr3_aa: CASSPLVGDSGNTIYF
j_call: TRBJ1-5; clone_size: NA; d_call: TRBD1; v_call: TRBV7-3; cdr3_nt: TGTGCCAGCAGTTTACAGGGGAACAATCAGCCCCAGCATTTT; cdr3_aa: CASSLQGNNQPQHF
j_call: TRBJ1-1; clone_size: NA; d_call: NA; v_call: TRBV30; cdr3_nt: TGTGCCTGGGCGGCGTTCATGAACACTGAAGCTTTCTTT; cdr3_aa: CAWAAFMNTEAFF